This entry is about one TCR beta chain. Original data processing: It was from reference gene primer amplification that nucleated cell counts were estimated. The repertoire was sequenced with immunoSEQ multiplex PCR; TCRdb's copy has only in-frame clones and lacks some. The D gene and trimming were derived from the DNA, and the V and J assignments and clone size from that table. This sample has about 54,000 clones; around 85% occur once, and the top ten carry about an eighth. These data belong to a study of blood T cell repertoires in COVID-19. Turning to the study itself: Acute and convalescent COVID-19 specimens originated in the United States, Italy and Spain.

Germline values: CDR1 LGHNA, CDR2 YSLEER. Trimming stripped 1 base from V and 6 bases from J, with 10 bases between. This CDR3 is 13 amino acids long. This rearrangement joins TRBV4-3 to TRBJ2-7, with a possible D match to TRBD1 (5 bases). The TCR sequence derives from a human donor in a cohort sampled during active COVID-19. The sequenced material came from peripheral blood. The CDR3 reads CASSQGSRAEQYF. CDR3 nucleotides: TGCGCCAGCAGCCAAGGAAGCAGGGCCGAGCAGTACTTC.